This entry lists 27 T cell receptor beta chains sequenced from one sample in a study of CD8 T cells in ankylosing spondylitis. TCRdb used MiXCR to reprocess the 5' RACE reads, holding one entry per CDR3 protein. The sample lists 200,000 to 300,000 distinct CDR3 sequences, approximately 8.4% occurring once. Sequenced: blood, either unsorted or a sorted T cell fraction (not recorded which). These receptors were taken from a female donor with ankylosing spondylitis or in good health (not recorded which).

Many counts were recorded for this clonotype. The V and J genes are TRBV2 and TRBJ2-1; a possible D gene is TRBD1 (6 bases). The germline V and J ends were trimmed by 6 bases and 7 bases, with 25 bases remaining between them. The CDR3 is made up of 17 amino acids. Germline CDR1 is SNHLY and CDR2 is FYNNEI. This CDR3 reads CASSLPRDKEAPNEQFF. The CDR3 region has the DNA TGTGCCAGCAGCTTACCCCGGGACAAAGAGGCGCCTAATGAGCAGTTCTTC.

There are many counts of this clonotype. The genes are TRBV29-1 and TRBJ2-7, with 11 bases fitting TRBD1. This CDR3 has 14 residues. The V gene's germline CDR1 is SQVTM and CDR2 ANQGSEA. The CDR3 region is CTRAGTGGPYEQYF. DNA of the CDR3: TGCACCAGGGCCGGGACAGGGGGTCCCTACGAGCAGTACTTC.

The chain is built from TRBV7-2 and TRBJ2-7, with 11 nucleotides matching TRBD1. This CDR3 region has 15 residues. The germline CDR1 and CDR2 sequences are SGHTA and FQGNSA. The ends lost 1 base at V and 6 bases at J; junction bases unmatched: 5. This chain's CDR3 is CASSLVLDRGREQYF. Written as DNA, the CDR3 is TGTGCCAGCAGCTTAGTGCTGGACAGGGGGCGCGAGCAGTACTTC.

This clonotype was observed a handful of times. The chain is built from TRBV12-3 or TRBV12-4 and TRBJ2-1; D call uncertain. This CDR3 contains 13 residues. V was shortened by 4 bases and J by 5 bases, with 9 bases between the two germline ends. The CDR3 region is CASSWATNNEQFF. CDR3 DNA sequence: TGTGCCAGCAGTTGGGCCACCAACAATGAGCAGTTCTTC.

This clonotype was seen only a few times. The chain employs TRBV5-6 and TRBJ2-3; TRBD1 aligns across 7 bases. The ends lost 9 bases at V and 1 base at J; junction bases unmatched: 14. The CDR3 contains 16 residues. Germline-derived CDR1 and CDR2 are SGHDT and YYEEEE. The CDR3 spells CAMSPEFGTGTDTQYF. In DNA form, the CDR3 reads TGTGCCATGAGCCCCGAGTTCGGGACAGGCACAGATACGCAGTATTTT. The full variable domain, completed using reference TRBV5-6 and TRBJ2-3, is DAGVTQSPTHLIKTRGQQVTLRCSPKSGHDTVSWYQQALGQGPQFIFQYYEEEERQRGNFPDRFSGHQFPNYSSELNVNALLLGDSALYLCAMSPEFGTGTDTQYFGPGTRLTVL.

This clonotype was recorded many times. The chain uses TRBV5-5 and TRBJ2-1; D unclear. The length of the CDR3 is 16 residues. The ends were cut back, 3 bases at V and 7 bases at J, with 20 bases in the middle. The germline CDR1 and CDR2 sequences are SGHKS and YYEKEE (reference sequence). In nucleotides, the CDR3 is TGTGCCAGCAGCTCCACCCCGCCCCCCAACTGGAATGAGCAGTTCTTC. This gives the protein CASSSTPPPNWNEQFF. Combining the CDR3 with reference TRBV5-5 and TRBJ2-1 gives the whole variable domain DAGVTQSPTHLIKTRGQQVTLRCSPISGHKSVSWYQQVLGQGPQFIFQYYEKEERGRGNFPDRFSARQFPNYSSELNVNALLLGDSALYLCASSSTPPPNWNEQFFGPGTRLTVL.

This clonotype was seen a few times. The chain links TRBV7-2 to TRBJ1-2, with TRBD1 as a possible D gene (6 bases). Germline V lookup: CDR1 SGHTA, CDR2 FQGNSA. The CDR3 loop spans 15 amino acids. The chain's CDR3 is CASARGAEANYGYTF. The CDR3 region has the DNA TGTGCGAGTGCGAGGGGGGCTGAGGCTAACTATGGCTACACCTTC.

This clonotype showed up many times. The V call is TRBV28, the J call TRBJ2-7; D uncertain. The V gene's germline CDR1 is MDHEN and CDR2 SYDVKM. This CDR3 has 13 amino acids. V dropped 4 bases and J dropped 6 bases, with 13 bases sitting between them. CDR3 sequence (DNA): TGTGCCAGCAGTTCGACGATTTCCGGCGAGCAGTACTTC. As protein: CASSSTISGEQYF. The full variable domain, its missing parts supplied by reference TRBV28 and TRBJ2-7, is DVKVTQSSRYLVKRTGEKVFLECVQDMDHENMFWYRQDPGLGLRLIYFSYDVKMKEKGDIPEGYSVSREKKERFSLILESASTNQTSMYLCASSSTISGEQYFGPGTRLTVT.

This clonotype appeared a few times. This chain uses TRBV9 with TRBJ2-7, with D possibly TRBD2 on 7 matching bases. The CDR3 length is 17 residues. The germline V and J ends were trimmed by 0 bases and 3 bases, with 19 bases remaining between them. Germline CDR1 and CDR2: SGDLS and YYNGEE. This chain's CDR3 is CASSVERRGLADYEQYF. The CDR3 DNA reads as TGTGCCAGCAGCGTAGAGCGGCGGGGGCTAGCGGACTACGAGCAGTACTTC.

This clonotype appeared many times. The J gene is TRBJ2-2, the V gene TRBV7-8; no clear D gene. The CDR3 length is 16 residues. The germline V and J ends were trimmed by 1 base and 0 bases, with 9 bases remaining between them. CDR1 and CDR2 from the germline V gene are SGHVS and FQNEAQ. The DNA for the CDR3 is TGTGCCAGCAGCTTAGGGGTCGGCGCGAACACCGGGGAGCTGTTTTTT. It is translated as CASSLGVGANTGELFF.

This clonotype was found many times. Written as DNA, the CDR3 is TGCGCCAGCAGCCAAGATGGTAGGAGTTCGGGAGGGGACATTCAGTACTTC. Its protein is CASSQDGRSSGGDIQYF. This chain links TRBV4-3 with TRBJ2-4, with 8 bases that match TRBD2. The length of the CDR3 is 17 residues. V shed 0 bases and J 8 bases; nucleotides not matched to a gene: 12. The germline V gene has CDR1 LGHNA and CDR2 YSLEER.

This clonotype was counted many times. The rearrangement joins TRBV20-1 to TRBJ2-7; 7 bases are a match to TRBD1. Germline loops: CDR1 DFQATT, CDR2 SNEGSKA (reference sequence). The V gene end was trimmed by 0 bases and the J gene end by 3 bases; junction bases not matched to a gene: 2. The CDR3 length is 13 residues. CDR3 bases: TGCAGTGCTAGAGAGCAGGGGGACTACGAGCAGTACTTC. Its translation: CSAREQGDYEQYF.

The CDR3 DNA reads TGCAGCGTTGACGTGGACAGGGGAAGGCTGTTCTTC. Protein product: CSVDVDRGRLFF. V and J are TRBV29-1 and TRBJ2-1; 9 bases agree with TRBD1. This CDR3 is built from 12 residues. Trimming at V came to 3 bases and at J to 15 bases, leaving 9 bases not matched to a gene. CDR1 is SQVTM, CDR2 ANQGSEA, per germline.

This clonotype occurred many times. The gene calls are TRBV20-1 and TRBJ2-6; tentative D call: TRBD2 (6 bases). Germline CDR1 and CDR2: DFQATT and SNEGSKA (reference sequence). The CDR3 contains 15 residues. Trimming removed 3 bases at V and 4 bases at J, with 13 bases between. CDR3 sequence (DNA): TGCAGTGCTAGTTCGGGAGATCTGGGGGCCAACGTCCTGACTTTC. Encoded protein: CSASSGDLGANVLTF.

This clonotype was recorded many times. This rearrangement joins TRBV29-1 to TRBJ2-7; possibly TRBD1 for D (7 bases). Germline V CDR1 and CDR2: SQVTM, ANQGSEA. The CDR3 has 15 residues. V lost 4 bases and J 2 bases, leaving 18 bases between the germline ends. CDR3 sequence reads: CSVGGATGRPYEQYF. CDR3 in DNA: TGCAGCGTTGGGGGGGCGACAGGGAGACCCTACGAGCAGTACTTC.

This chain uses TRBV12-3 or TRBV12-4 with TRBJ2-1; 8 positions agree with TRBD2. The CDR3 spans 19 residues. The J segment lost 9 bases and the V segment lost 5 bases, leaving 24 bases of the junction unmatched. CDR3 protein: CASSPRGAGVPKNKGEQFF. CDR3 sequence (DNA): TGTGCCAGCAGTCCCCGGGGAGCGGGAGTTCCTAAGAATAAAGGTGAGCAGTTCTTC.

This clonotype was counted at least ten times. CDR3 in DNA: TGCGCCAGCAGCTTGGGACACCTGGGGGAGACCCAGTACTTC. It yields the protein CASSLGHLGETQYF. The genes are TRBV5-1 and TRBJ2-5; D call uncertain. Trimming cost V 0 bases and J 5 bases, with 11 bases left between them. This CDR3 region has 14 residues. The germline CDR1 and CDR2 sequences are SGHRS and YFSETQ.

This clonotype showed up many times. The chain is built from TRBV5-1 and TRBJ2-5; D might be TRBD2 (5 bases). Trimming took off 1 base at V and 10 bases at J, with 17 bases between the two ends. Per germline, CDR1 SGHRS and CDR2 YFSETQ. The CDR3 extends over 14 amino acids. In DNA, the CDR3 is TGCGCCAGCAGCTTGCCGGGCGGAACCCGGGACCAGTACTTC. Translating it yields CASSLPGGTRDQYF.

In this sample, this clonotype turned up a few times. CDR3 sequence: CASSPRTVSGANVLTF. The CDR3 DNA follows: TGCGCCAGCAGCCCTCGGACAGTCTCTGGGGCCAACGTCCTGACTTTC. This sequence joins TRBV4-3 and TRBJ2-6; D might be TRBD1 (6 bases). Trimming removed 4 bases from V and 0 bases from J, with 10 bases in between. CDR1 LGHNA and CDR2 YSLEER come from the germline V gene. The CDR3 length is 16 residues.

This clonotype has a count of ten or more. V is TRBV6-1 and J is TRBJ2-1; maybe TRBD2 (7 bases). CDR3 length: 15 amino acids. V was shortened by 6 bases and J by 7 bases, with 19 bases between the two germline ends. Per germline, CDR1 MNHNS and CDR2 SASEGT. The CDR3 DNA is TGTGCCAGCAGCAGCAGGGGAGGGAGTGAGAATGAGCAGTTCTTC. Translated: CASSSRGGSENEQFF.

This clonotype occurred many times. The rearrangement joins TRBV5-1 to TRBJ1-3; TRBD1 might be the D (6 bases). The CDR3 length is 17 residues. Per the germline V gene, CDR1 is SGHRS and CDR2 is YFSETQ. Trimming cost V 4 bases and J 0 bases, with 17 bases left between them. The CDR3 region has the DNA TGCGCCAGCAGCGAATTAACAGGGAGCAACTCTGGAAACACCATATATTTT. Translated, it gives CASSELTGSNSGNTIYF.

This clonotype was counted at least ten times. The V and J genes are TRBV9 and TRBJ2-5; 10 bases agree with TRBD2. The CDR3 length is 15 residues. From germline, CDR1 is SGDLS and CDR2 YYNGEE. J lost 5 bases, V lost 3 bases, and 7 bases had no gene match. The CDR3 here is CASSAGTSDIETQYF. Here the CDR3 DNA reads TGTGCCAGCAGCGCAGGGACTAGCGATATCGAGACCCAGTACTTC.

This clonotype was seen many times. The chain employs TRBV7-2 and TRBJ1-6; D ambiguous. CDR1 and CDR2 from the germline V gene are SGHTA and FQGNSA. Trimming shortened V by 9 bases and J by 0 bases, and 12 bases separated the two germline ends. This CDR3 has 15 amino acids. The CDR3 coding sequence is TGTGCCAGTCAAGCTGCGAGCTCCTATAATTCACCCCTCCACTTT. It codes for CASQAASSYNSPLHF.

In this sample, this clonotype turned up many times. CDR3 loop: CSASSLAGSLAKNIQYF. CDR3 in DNA: TGCAGTGCTAGTTCTCTAGCGGGTTCCCTAGCCAAAAACATTCAGTACTTC. V usage is TRBV20-1 and J usage is TRBJ2-4; 8 positions match TRBD2. The V gene's germline CDR1 is DFQATT and CDR2 SNEGSKA (reference sequence). The CDR3 is 17 amino acids. The V and J ends lost 3 bases and 0 bases, in that order; junction bases with no gene match: 10.

This clonotype was detected ten times or more. This rearrangement joins TRBV4-2 to TRBJ1-4; D not resolved. V was pared by 3 bases and J by 3 bases, with 14 bases between. The length of the CDR3 is 16 residues. Germline V CDR1 and CDR2: LGHNA, YNFKEQ. Written as DNA, the CDR3 is TGTGCCAGCAGCCATCTGCTCGGGGTTGCTAATGAAAAACTGTTTTTT. As protein: CASSHLLGVANEKLFF.

This clonotype has at least ten counts. The chain carries TRBV20-1 and TRBJ2-7; 7 nucleotides match TRBD1. The CDR3 is made up of 14 amino acids. The germline CDR1 and CDR2 sequences are DFQATT and SNEGSKA (reference sequence). The junction had 15 bases not matched to a gene; V was cut back by 8 bases and J by 5 bases. For the CDR3, the DNA is TGCAGTATTCTTCCCGGGACAGAGGTCCACGAGCAGTACTTC. This translates into CSILPGTEVHEQYF.

This clonotype was counted at least ten times. V and J are TRBV21-1 and TRBJ1-1. TRBV21-1 is listed as a pseudogene. This CDR3 is 17 amino acids long. This chain's CDR3 is CASSKDQVRMQDTEAFF. The CDR3, as DNA: TGTGCCAGCAGCAAAGACCAAGTACGGATGCAGGACACTGAAGCTTTCTTT.